This T cell receptor (beta chain) was profiled in a study of glioma-infiltrating T cells. Study outcomes and limitations: Non-neoplastic patients had below-expected tissue-blood divergence, while all gliomas exceeded expectation. Very few CDR3 sequences were shared between tissue and blood.

Amplification of TCR alpha and beta CDR3 regions from RNA used iRepertoire nested multiplex PCR. Input was roughly 85-400 ng of tissue mRNA or PBMC total RNA. TCRdb fed the multiplex PCR reads into MiXCR, producing one record per CDR3 protein. The table has roughly 100,000 distinct CDR3 sequences, approximately 28% seen once. V was clipped by 5 bases and J by 2 bases, with 13 bases between them. Germline V gene data show CDR1 as DFQATT and CDR2 as SNEGSKA (reference sequence). This CDR3 spans 14 amino acids. This clonotype has ten or more counts. Its antigen is not identified. What was sequenced was glioma tissue, nonneoplastic brain tissue, or PBMCs (not recorded which). The clonotype comes from a human donor with low-grade glioma or glioblastoma, undergoing nonglioma brain surgery, or in good health (not recorded which). This sequence joins TRBV20-1 and TRBJ1-5; D remains unclear. The DNA for the CDR3 is TGCAGTGCTGTGATTCCCGCGGGCAATCAGCCCCAGCATTTT. Its translation: CSAVIPAGNQPQHF.